This T cell receptor beta chain was identified during a study of cytomegalovirus exposure and HLA in healthy donors. Notes on the study in general: Cytomegalovirus-associated TCR beta chains were listed, numbering under 200.

This clone has just one count. Its antigen is undetermined. The CDR3 covers 16 residues. CDR1 KGHSH and CDR2 LQKENI come from the germline V gene. Trimming at V came to 6 bases and at J to 5 bases, leaving 11 bases not matched to a gene. Clones were sequenced by immunoSEQ multiplex PCR, and TCRdb holds only the in-frame ones, with some missing. This sample yields 70,000 or so clones, of which about nine tenths are seen a single time; 2.5% to 3.5% belongs to the top ten. The sequenced sample was PBMCs. V is TRBV18 and J is TRBJ2-2; 8 nucleotides agree with TRBD2. The source is a man younger than 35 in good health and CMV-seronegative. The CDR3 DNA reads as TGTGCCAGCTCCCCATCCGGGGCTAGCGGGACCGGGGAGCTGTTTTTT. This encodes CASSPSGASGTGELFF.